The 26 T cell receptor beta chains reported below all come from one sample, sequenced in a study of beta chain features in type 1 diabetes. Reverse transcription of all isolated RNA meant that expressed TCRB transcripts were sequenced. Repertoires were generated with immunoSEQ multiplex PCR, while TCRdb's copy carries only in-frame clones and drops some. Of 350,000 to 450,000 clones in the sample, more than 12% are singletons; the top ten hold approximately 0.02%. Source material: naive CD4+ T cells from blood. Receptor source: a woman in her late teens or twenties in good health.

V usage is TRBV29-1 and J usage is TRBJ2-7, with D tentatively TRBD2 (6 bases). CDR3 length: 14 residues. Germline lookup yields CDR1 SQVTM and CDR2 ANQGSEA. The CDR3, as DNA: TGCACCCGTTGGACTACCTCGAAGGGATACGAGCAGTACTTC. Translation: CTRWTTSKGYEQYF.

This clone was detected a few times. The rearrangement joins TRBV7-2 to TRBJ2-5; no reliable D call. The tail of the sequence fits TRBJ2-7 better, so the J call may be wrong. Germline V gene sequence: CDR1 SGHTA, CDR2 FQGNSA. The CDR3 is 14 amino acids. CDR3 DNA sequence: TGTGCCAGCAGCTTAGCGGAATTAGCCTACGAGCAGTACTTC. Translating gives CASSLAELAYEQYF.

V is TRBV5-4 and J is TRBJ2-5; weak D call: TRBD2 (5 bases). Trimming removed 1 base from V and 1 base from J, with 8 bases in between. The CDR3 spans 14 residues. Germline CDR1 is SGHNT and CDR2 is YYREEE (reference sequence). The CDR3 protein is CASSLRLAQETQYF. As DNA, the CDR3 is TGTGCCAGCAGCTTGCGTCTAGCCCAAGAGACCCAGTACTTC.

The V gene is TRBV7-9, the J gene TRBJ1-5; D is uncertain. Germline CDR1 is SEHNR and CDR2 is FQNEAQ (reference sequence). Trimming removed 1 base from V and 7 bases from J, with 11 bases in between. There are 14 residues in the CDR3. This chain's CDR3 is CASSLETGNQPQHF. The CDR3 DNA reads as TGTGCCAGCAGCTTAGAGACGGGGAACCAGCCCCAGCATTTT.

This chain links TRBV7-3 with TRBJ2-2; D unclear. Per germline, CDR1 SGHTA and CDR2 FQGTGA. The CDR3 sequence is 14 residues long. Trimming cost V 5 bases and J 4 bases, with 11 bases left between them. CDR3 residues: CASSPNSLTGELFF. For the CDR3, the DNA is TGTGCCAGCAGCCCCAATAGCCTCACCGGGGAGCTGTTTTTT.

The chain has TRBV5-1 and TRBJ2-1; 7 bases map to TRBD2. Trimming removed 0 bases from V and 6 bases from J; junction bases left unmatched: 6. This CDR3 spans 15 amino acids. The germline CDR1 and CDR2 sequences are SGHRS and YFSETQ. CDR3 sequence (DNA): TGCGCCAGCAGCTTGGGAAGCGGGGCAATCAATGAGCAGTTCTTC. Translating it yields CASSLGSGAINEQFF.

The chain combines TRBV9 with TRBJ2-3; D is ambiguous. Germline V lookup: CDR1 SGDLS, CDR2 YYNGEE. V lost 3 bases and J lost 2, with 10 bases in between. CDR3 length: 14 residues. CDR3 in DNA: TGTGCCAGCAGCGCTGGGCGTATCACAGATACGCAGTATTTT. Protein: CASSAGRITDTQYF.

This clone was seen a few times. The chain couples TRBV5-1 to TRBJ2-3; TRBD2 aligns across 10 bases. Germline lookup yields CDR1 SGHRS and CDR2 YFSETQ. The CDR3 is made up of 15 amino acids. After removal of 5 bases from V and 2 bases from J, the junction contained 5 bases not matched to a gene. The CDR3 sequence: CASRWTSGVTDTQYF. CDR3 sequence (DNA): TGCGCCAGCAGGTGGACTAGCGGAGTCACAGATACGCAGTATTTT.

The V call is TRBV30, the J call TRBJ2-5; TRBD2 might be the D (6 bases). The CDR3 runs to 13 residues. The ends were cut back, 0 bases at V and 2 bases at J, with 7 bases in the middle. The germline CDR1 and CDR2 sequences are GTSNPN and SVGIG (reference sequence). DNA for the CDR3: TGTGCCTGGAGTGTAGGGACTCAAGAGACCCAGTACTTC. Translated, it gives CAWSVGTQETQYF.

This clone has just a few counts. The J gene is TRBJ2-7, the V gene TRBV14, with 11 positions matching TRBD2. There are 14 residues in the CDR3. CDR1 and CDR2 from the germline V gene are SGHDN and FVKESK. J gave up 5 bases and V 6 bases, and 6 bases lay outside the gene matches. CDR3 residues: CASSTSGSPHEQYF. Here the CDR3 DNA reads TGTGCCAGCAGTACTAGCGGGAGTCCACACGAGCAGTACTTC.

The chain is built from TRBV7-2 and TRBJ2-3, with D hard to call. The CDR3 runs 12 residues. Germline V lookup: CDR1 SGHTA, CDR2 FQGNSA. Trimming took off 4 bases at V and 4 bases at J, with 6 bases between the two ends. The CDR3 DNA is TGTGCCAGCAGCTACTACCCAGATACGCAGTATTTT. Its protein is CASSYYPDTQYF.

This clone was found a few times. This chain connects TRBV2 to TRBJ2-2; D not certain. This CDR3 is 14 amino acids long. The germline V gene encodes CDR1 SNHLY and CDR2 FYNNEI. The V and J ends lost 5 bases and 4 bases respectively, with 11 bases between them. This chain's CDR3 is CASSSRSTTGELFF. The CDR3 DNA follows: TGTGCCAGCAGTTCACGGTCCACCACCGGGGAGCTGTTTTTT.

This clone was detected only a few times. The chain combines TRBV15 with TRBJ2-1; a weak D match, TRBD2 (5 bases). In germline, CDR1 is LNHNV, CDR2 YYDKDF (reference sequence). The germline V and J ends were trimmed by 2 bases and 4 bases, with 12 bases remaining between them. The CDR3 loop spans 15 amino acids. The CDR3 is CATSRHTRGYNEQFF. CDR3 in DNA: TGTGCCACCAGCAGACATACCCGAGGGTACAATGAGCAGTTCTTC.

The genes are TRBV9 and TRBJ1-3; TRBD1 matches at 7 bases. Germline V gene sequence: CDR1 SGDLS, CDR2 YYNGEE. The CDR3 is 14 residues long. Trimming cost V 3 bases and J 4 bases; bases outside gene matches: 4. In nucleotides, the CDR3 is TGTGCCAGCAGCGCAGGGACAGTAGGAAACACCATATATTTT. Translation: CASSAGTVGNTIYF.

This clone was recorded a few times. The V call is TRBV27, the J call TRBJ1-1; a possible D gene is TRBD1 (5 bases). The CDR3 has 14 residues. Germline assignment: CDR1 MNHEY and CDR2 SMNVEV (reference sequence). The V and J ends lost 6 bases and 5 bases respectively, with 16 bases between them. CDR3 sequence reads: CASRLGGEQTEAFF. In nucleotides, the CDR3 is TGTGCCAGCAGATTGGGGGGGGAGCAAACTGAAGCTTTCTTT.

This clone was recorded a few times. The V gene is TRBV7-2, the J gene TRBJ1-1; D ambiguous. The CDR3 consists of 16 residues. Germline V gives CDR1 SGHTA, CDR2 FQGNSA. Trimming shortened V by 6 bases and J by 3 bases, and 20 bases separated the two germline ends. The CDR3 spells CASRFGVGRVDTEAFF. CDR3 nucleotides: TGTGCCAGCAGATTTGGTGTTGGGAGGGTGGACACTGAAGCTTTCTTT.

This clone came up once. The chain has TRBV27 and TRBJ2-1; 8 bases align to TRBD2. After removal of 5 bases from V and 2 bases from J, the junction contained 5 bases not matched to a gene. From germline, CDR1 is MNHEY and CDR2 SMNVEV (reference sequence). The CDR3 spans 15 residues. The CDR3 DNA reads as TGTGCCAGCAGTACTAGCGGCTCCCCCTACAATGAGCAGTTCTTC. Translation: CASSTSGSPYNEQFF.

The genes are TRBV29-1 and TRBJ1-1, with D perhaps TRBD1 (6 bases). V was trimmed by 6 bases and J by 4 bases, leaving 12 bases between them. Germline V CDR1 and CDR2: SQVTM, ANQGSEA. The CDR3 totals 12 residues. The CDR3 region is CSVRQAITEAFF. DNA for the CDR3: TGCAGCGTAAGACAGGCAATCACTGAAGCTTTCTTT.

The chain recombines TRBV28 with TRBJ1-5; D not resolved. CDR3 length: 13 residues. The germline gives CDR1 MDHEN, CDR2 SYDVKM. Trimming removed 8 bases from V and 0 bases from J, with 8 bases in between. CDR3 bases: TGTGCCAGCGAGAGTTATAGCAATCAGCCCCAGCATTTT. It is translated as CASESYSNQPQHF.

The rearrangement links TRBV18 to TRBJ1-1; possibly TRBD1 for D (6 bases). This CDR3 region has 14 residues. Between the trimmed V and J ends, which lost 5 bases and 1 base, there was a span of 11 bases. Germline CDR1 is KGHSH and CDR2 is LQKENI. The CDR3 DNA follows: TGTGCCAGCTCATCAAACAGGGAGAACACTGAAGCTTTCTTT. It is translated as CASSSNRENTEAFF.

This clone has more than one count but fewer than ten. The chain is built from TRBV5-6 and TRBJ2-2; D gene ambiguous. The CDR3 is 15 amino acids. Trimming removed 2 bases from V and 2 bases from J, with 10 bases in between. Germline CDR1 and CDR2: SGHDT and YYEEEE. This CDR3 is CASSLSGVNTGELFF. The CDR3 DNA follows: TGTGCCAGCAGCTTATCTGGAGTTAACACCGGGGAGCTGTTTTTT.

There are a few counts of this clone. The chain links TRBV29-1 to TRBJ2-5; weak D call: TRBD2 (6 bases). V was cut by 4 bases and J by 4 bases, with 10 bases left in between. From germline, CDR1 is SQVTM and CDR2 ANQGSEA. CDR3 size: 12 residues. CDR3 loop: CSVAEGGETQYF. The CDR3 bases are TGCAGCGTTGCGGAGGGAGGAGAGACCCAGTACTTC.

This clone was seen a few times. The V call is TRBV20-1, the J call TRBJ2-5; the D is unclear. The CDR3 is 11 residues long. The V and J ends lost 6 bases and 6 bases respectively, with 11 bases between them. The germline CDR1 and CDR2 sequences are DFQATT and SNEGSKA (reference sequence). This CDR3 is CSAPEEKTQYF. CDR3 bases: TGCAGTGCCCCTGAGGAAAAGACCCAGTACTTC.

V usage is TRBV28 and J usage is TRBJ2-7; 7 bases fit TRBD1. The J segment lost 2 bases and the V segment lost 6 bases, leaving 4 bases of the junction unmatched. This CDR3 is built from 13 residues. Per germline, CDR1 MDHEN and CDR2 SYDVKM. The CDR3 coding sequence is TGTGCCAGCAGCAAGGGACAGACCTACGAGCAGTACTTC. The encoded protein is CASSKGQTYEQYF.

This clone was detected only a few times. CDR3 bases: TGTGCCAGCAGCGTAGGGCAGGGGCGGTGGTATGGCTACACCTTC. Its protein is CASSVGQGRWYGYTF. This chain links TRBV9 with TRBJ1-2; maybe TRBD1 (6 bases). Trimming removed 0 bases from V and 5 bases from J, with 14 bases in between. This CDR3 has 15 amino acids. In germline, CDR1 is SGDLS, CDR2 YYNGEE.

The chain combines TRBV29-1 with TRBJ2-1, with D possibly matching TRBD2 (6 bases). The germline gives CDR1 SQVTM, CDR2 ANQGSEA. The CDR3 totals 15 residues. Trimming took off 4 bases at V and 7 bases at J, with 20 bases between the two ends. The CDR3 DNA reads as TGCAGCGTTGCCGGGGCCAGCGGGTCCCCGAATGAGCAGTTCTTC. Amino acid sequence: CSVAGASGSPNEQFF.